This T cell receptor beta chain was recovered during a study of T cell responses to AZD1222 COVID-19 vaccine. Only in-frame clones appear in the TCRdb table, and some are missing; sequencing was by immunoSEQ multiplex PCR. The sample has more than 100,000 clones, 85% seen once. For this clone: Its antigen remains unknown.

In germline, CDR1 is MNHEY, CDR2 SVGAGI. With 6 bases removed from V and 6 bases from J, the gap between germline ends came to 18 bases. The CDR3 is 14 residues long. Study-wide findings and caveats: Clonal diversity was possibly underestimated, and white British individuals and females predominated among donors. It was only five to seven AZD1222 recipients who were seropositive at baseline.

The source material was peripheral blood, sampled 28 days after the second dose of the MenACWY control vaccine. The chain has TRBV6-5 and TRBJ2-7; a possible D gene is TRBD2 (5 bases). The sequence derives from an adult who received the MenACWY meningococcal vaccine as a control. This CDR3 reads CASSSDQRTAEQYF. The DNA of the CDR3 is TGTGCCAGCAGCTCGGATCAGCGGACTGCCGAGCAGTACTTC.